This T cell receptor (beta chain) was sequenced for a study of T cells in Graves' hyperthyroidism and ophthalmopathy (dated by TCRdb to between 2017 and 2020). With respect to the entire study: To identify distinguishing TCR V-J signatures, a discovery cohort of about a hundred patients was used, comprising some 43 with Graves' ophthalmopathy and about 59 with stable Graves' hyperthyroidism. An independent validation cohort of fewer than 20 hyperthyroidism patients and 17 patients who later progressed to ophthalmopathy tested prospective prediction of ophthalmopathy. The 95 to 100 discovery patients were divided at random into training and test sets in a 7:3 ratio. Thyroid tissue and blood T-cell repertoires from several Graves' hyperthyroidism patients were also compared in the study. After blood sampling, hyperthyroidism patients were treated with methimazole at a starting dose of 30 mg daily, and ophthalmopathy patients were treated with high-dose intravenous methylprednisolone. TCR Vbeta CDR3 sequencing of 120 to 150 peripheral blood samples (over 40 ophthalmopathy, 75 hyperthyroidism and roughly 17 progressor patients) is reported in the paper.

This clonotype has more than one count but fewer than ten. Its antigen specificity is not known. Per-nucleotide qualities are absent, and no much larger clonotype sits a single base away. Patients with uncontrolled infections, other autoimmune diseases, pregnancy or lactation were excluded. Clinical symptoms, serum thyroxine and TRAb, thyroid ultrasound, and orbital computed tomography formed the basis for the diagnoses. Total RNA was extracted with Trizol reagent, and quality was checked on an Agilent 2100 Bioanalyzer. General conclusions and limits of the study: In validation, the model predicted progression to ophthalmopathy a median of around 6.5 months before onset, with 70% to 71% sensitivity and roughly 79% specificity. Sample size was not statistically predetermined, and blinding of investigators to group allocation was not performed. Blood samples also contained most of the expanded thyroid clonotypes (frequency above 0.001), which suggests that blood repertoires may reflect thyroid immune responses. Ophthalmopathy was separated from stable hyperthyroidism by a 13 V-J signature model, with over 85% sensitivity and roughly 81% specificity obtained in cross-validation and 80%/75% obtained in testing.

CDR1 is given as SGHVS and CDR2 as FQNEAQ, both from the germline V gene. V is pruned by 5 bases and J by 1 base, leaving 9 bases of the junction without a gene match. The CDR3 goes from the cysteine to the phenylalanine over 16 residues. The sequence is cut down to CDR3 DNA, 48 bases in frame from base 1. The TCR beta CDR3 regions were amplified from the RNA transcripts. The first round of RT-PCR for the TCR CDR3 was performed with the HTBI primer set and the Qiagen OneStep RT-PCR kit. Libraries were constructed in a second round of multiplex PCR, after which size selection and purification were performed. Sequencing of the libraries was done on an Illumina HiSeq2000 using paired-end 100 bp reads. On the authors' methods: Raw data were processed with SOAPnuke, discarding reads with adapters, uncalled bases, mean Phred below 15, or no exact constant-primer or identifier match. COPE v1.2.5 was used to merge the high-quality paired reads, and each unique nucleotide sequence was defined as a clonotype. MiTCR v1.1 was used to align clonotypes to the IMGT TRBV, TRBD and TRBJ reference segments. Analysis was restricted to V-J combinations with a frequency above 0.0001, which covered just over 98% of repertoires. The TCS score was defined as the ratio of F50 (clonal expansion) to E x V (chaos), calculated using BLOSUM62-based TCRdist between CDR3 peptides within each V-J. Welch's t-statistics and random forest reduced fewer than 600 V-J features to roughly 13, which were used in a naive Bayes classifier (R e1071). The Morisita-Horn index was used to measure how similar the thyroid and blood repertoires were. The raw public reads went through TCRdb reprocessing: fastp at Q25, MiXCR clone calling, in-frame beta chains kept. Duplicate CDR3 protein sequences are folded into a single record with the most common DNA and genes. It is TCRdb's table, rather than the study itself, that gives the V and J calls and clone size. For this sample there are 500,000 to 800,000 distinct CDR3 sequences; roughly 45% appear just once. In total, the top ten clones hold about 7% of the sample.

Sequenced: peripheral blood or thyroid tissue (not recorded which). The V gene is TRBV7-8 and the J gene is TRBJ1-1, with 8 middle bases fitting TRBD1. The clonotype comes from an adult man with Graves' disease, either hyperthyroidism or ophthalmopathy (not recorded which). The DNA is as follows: TGTGCCAGCAGCGTCGGACAGGGACGGAAGAACACTGAAGCTTTCTTT. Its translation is CASSVGQGRKNTEAFF. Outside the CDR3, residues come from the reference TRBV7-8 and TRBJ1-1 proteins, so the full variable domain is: GAGVSQSPRYKVAKRGQDVALRCDPISGHVSLFWYQQALGQGPEFLTYFQNEAQLDKSGLPSDRFFAERPEGSVSTLKIQRTQQEDSAVYLCASSVGQGRKNTEAFFGQGTRLTVV.